A single sample is the source of the 5 T cell receptor beta chains below, sequenced in a study of monozygotic twins with inflammatory bowel disease. TCRdb reprocessed the 5' RACE reads, keeping one entry per CDR3 protein, no DNA. The sample has 300,000 to 400,000 distinct CDR3 sequences, and its top ten clones hold around 2%. The material sequenced was blood. The origin of the receptors is a human donor with ulcerative colitis or Crohn's disease, or a healthy co-twin of an affected twin (not recorded which).

The chain joins TRBV18 to TRBJ2-1. This CDR3 has 15 residues. Germline V CDR1 and CDR2: KGHSH, LQKENI. The CDR3 loop is CASSPGSILNNEQFF. Filled out from reference TRBV18 and TRBJ2-1, the complete variable domain reads NAGVMQNPRHLVRRRGQEARLRCSPMKGHSHVYWYRQLPEEGLKFMVYLQKENIIDESGMPKERFSAEFPKEGPSILRIQQVVRGDSAAYFCASSPGSILNNEQFFGPGTRLTVL.

V is TRBV20-1 and J is TRBJ2-7; TCRdb indicates TRBD2, and absent DNA this call remains unverified. CDR1 and CDR2 from the germline V gene are DFQATT and SNEGSKA (reference sequence). The length of the CDR3 is 14 residues. This chain's CDR3 is CSAHTSGRAYEQYF.

The gene calls are TRBV7-2 and TRBJ1-6; absent DNA, TCRdb's TRBD1 call cannot be checked. Germline V gene lookup returns CDR1 SGHTA and CDR2 FQGNSA. This CDR3 comprises 15 residues. The CDR3: CASSTGQGHNSPLHF.

This rearrangement joins TRBV5-1 to TRBJ2-2; the D call of TRBD1 rests on TCRdb alone, since no DNA is present to check it. Germline CDR1 SGHRS, CDR2 YFSETQ. The CDR3 extends over 15 amino acids. CDR3: CASRSGTGNTGELFF.

This rearrangement joins TRBV5-6 to TRBJ2-5. In germline, CDR1 is SGHDT, CDR2 YYEEEE. There are 15 residues in the CDR3. CDR3 amino acids: CASSLSGFMRETQYF. Full variable domain (outside the CDR3, taken from reference TRBV5-6 and TRBJ2-5): DAGVTQSPTHLIKTRGQQVTLRCSPKSGHDTVSWYQQALGQGPQFIFQYYEEEERQRGNFPDRFSGHQFPNYSSELNVNALLLGDSALYLCASSLSGFMRETQYFGPGTRLLVL.